These T cell receptor beta chains were read from a single sample in a study of T-cell reconstitution after alpha-beta-depleted transplantation in children. TCRdb used MiXCR to reprocess the PCR reads, holding one entry per CDR3 protein. The profile shows about 980,000 distinct CDR3 sequences, roughly 29% of them singletons. Sequenced here: PBMCs, mostly from graft donor cells, sampled 360 days after TCRalphabeta/CD19-depleted stem cell transplant. The receptors were sampled from a boy under three years old who had a stem cell transplant for SCID, so the T cells may come from the graft donor. Both conserved end residues are part of each CDR3. The order of the fields is V gene, clone size, J gene, D gene, CDR3 DNA, CDR3 protein. A D gene is named only where the DNA matches it firmly. The size of a clone is reported for some rows only, either as once, few or many, or as a class for expanded clones.

V: TRBV20-1
size: NA
J: TRBJ1-2
D: NA
DNA: TGCAGTGCTAGAGGTGCAGGGTTGAGCGGCTACACCTTC
CDR3: CSARGAGLSGYTF

V: TRBV5-1
size: NA
J: TRBJ2-2
D: TRBD1
DNA: TGCGCCAGCAGCTCGACAGGGCCCACCGGGGAGCTGTTTTTT
CDR3: CASSSTGPTGELFF

V: TRBV6-2/TRBV6-3
size: few
J: TRBJ2-3
D: TRBD1
DNA: TGTGCCAGCAGTTACTCTGCAGGGGGCGTCACAGATACGCAGTATTTT
CDR3: CASSYSAGGVTDTQYF

V: TRBV28
size: many
J: TRBJ2-5
D: NA
DNA: TGTGCCAGCAGTTTTGGGTATCAAGAGACCCAGTACTTC
CDR3: CASSFGYQETQYF

V: TRBV6-1
size: NA
J: TRBJ2-5
D: TRBD1
DNA: TGTGCCAGCAGTAGAATGGGACAGGGAAAGACCCAGTACTTC
CDR3: CASSRMGQGKTQYF

V: TRBV20-1
size: few
J: TRBJ2-3
D: NA
DNA: TGCAGTGTGCGACAGCCTCGCGCGGATACGCAGTATTTT
CDR3: CSVRQPRADTQYF

V: TRBV7-8
size: few
J: TRBJ1-2
D: NA
DNA: TGTGCCAGCAGCATAGGACGGTATGGCTACACCTTC
CDR3: CASSIGRYGYTF

V: TRBV10-3
size: few
J: TRBJ2-1
D: NA
DNA: TGTGCCACCTCTCTCGGGGTTCTTGGGCAGTTCTTC
CDR3: CATSLGVLGQFF

V: TRBV7-9
size: many
J: TRBJ2-2
D: NA
DNA: TGTGCCAGCAGCGAGGAGTCCGGGGAGCTGTTTTTT
CDR3: CASSEESGELFF

V: TRBV5-1
size: NA
J: TRBJ1-2
D: NA
DNA: TGCGCCAGCAGCCTAACCGGGACAATTAACTATGGCTACACCTTC
CDR3: CASSLTGTINYGYTF

V: TRBV18
size: few
J: TRBJ1-5
D: NA
DNA: TGTGCCAGCTCACAAATTGGGGAGGGGGAACAGCCCCAGCATTTT
CDR3: CASSQIGEGEQPQHF

V: TRBV12-3/TRBV12-4
size: NA
J: TRBJ2-5
D: TRBD2
DNA: TGTGCCAGCAGTTCAGCCCTAGCGGGGGTGGAGACCCAGTACTTC
CDR3: CASSSALAGVETQYF

V: TRBV27
size: NA
J: TRBJ1-1
D: TRBD1
DNA: TGTGCCAGCGGTCTGCAGGGGGCGAACACTGAAGCTTTCTTT
CDR3: CASGLQGANTEAFF

V: TRBV7-9
size: once
J: TRBJ2-3
D: TRBD1
DNA: TGTGCCAGCAGCCGGGACAGGGGCCTTCTCACAGATACGCAGTATTTT
CDR3: CASSRDRGLLTDTQYF

V: TRBV12-3/TRBV12-4
size: NA
J: TRBJ1-4
D: NA
DNA: TGTGCCAGCAAGCGCCAGACGGGGGAAAAACTGTTTTTT
CDR3: CASKRQTGEKLFF

V: TRBV4-1
size: NA
J: TRBJ2-7
D: NA
DNA: TGCGCCAGCAGCCAAGATAGCGGAGGGCCCCCCAGCTCCTACGAGCAGTACTTC
CDR3: CASSQDSGGPPSSYEQYF

V: TRBV6-4
size: NA
J: TRBJ2-3
D: NA
DNA: TGTGCCAGCAGTGACGAGCCGGGCGTTCGGGCAGATACGCAGTATTTT
CDR3: CASSDEPGVRADTQYF

V: TRBV2
size: NA
J: TRBJ2-5
D: TRBD1
DNA: TGTGCCAGCAGGAAGGGACAGGGGGTCGAGACCCAGTACTTC
CDR3: CASRKGQGVETQYF

V: TRBV10-2
size: many
J: TRBJ2-3
D: NA
DNA: TGCGCCAGCAGTGACCAAGGGGGGGGTTCCACAGATACGCAGTATTTT
CDR3: CASSDQGGGSTDTQYF

V: TRBV20-1
size: NA
J: TRBJ2-2
D: NA
DNA: TGCAGTGCTGAATCGACCCGTGCCACGAACACCGGGGAGCTGTTTTTT
CDR3: CSAESTRATNTGELFF

V: TRBV20-1
size: few
J: TRBJ2-4
D: NA
DNA: TGCAGTGCTAGAGAGGGGATAGCCAAAAACATTCAGTACTTC
CDR3: CSAREGIAKNIQYF

V: TRBV20-1
size: NA
J: TRBJ2-3
D: NA
DNA: TGCAGTGCGGGCCAAAGGGGGGGGGCAACAGATACGCAGTATTTT
CDR3: CSAGQRGGATDTQYF

V: TRBV20-1
size: NA
J: TRBJ2-5
D: TRBD2
DNA: TGCAGTGCTAGAGTAGGGAGGGGTGGGCAAGAGACCCAGTACTTC
CDR3: CSARVGRGGQETQYF

V: TRBV5-5
size: few
J: TRBJ2-7
D: NA
DNA: TGTGCCAGCAGCCCCCATATGATGGGATCCTACGAGCAGTACTTC
CDR3: CASSPHMMGSYEQYF

V: TRBV4-1
size: few
J: TRBJ2-5
D: TRBD2
DNA: TGCGCCAGCAGCCAAGATCTTAGCGGGGGTCAAGAGACCCAGTACTTC
CDR3: CASSQDLSGGQETQYF

V: TRBV7-9
size: NA
J: TRBJ2-1
D: TRBD2
DNA: TGTGCCAGCAGCTTAGATGGGACTAGCGTCCACCCCGAGCAGTTCTTC
CDR3: CASSLDGTSVHPEQFF

V: TRBV5-1
size: many
J: TRBJ2-3
D: NA
DNA: TGCGCCAGCAGCTTCGGGGGGCTGGAAGATACGCAGTATTTT
CDR3: CASSFGGLEDTQYF

V: TRBV18
size: NA
J: TRBJ2-3
D: NA
DNA: TGTGCCAGCTCACCCACCCGGGGGCCCTCGGATACGCAGTATTTT
CDR3: CASSPTRGPSDTQYF

V: TRBV6-6
size: NA
J: TRBJ1-1
D: NA
DNA: TGTGCCAGCACCCCCGACAAGAACACTGAAGCTTTCTTT
CDR3: CASTPDKNTEAFF

V: TRBV6-5
size: few
J: TRBJ1-1
D: NA
DNA: TGTGCCAGCAGGAGGAACATGAACACTGAAGCTTTCTTT
CDR3: CASRRNMNTEAFF

V: TRBV7-3
size: NA
J: TRBJ2-3
D: NA
DNA: TGTGCCAGCAGCTTATCGTCCCCGGCAGATACGCAGTATTTT
CDR3: CASSLSSPADTQYF

V: TRBV7-2
size: many
J: TRBJ1-5
D: NA
DNA: TGTGCCAGCAGCTTAGTGGGAGGAGATCAGCCCCAGCATTTT
CDR3: CASSLVGGDQPQHF

V: TRBV4-1
size: NA
J: TRBJ2-2
D: TRBD1
DNA: TGCGCCAGCAGCCAAGACGACAGGGACACCGGGGAGCTGTTTTTT
CDR3: CASSQDDRDTGELFF

V: TRBV28
size: few
J: TRBJ1-5
D: TRBD1
DNA: TGTGCCAGCAGCCTCGGTCGGAGGACAGGGGATAATCAGCCCCAGCATTTT
CDR3: CASSLGRRTGDNQPQHF

V: TRBV3-1
size: NA
J: TRBJ1-4
D: NA
DNA: TGTGCCAGCAGCCATAAGGGGCGAGGAAAACTGTTTTTT
CDR3: CASSHKGRGKLFF

V: TRBV5-1
size: many
J: TRBJ2-3
D: NA
DNA: TGCGCCAGCAGCCAAACGACGACTAGAACCCCAGATACGCAGTATTTT
CDR3: CASSQTTTRTPDTQYF

V: TRBV4-1
size: NA
J: TRBJ2-3
D: NA
DNA: TGCGCCAGCAGCCAAGGGGCGGGGGCGGCAGATACGCAGTATTTT
CDR3: CASSQGAGAADTQYF

V: TRBV18
size: NA
J: TRBJ1-1
D: NA
DNA: TGTGCCAGCTCACCGGGGGGACGCGGGTCCATGAACACTGAAGCTTTCTTT
CDR3: CASSPGGRGSMNTEAFF

V: TRBV4-2
size: NA
J: TRBJ2-7
D: NA
DNA: TGTGCCAGCAGCCCTGGGGGGGGCAGCCCTTACGAGCAGTGCTTC
CDR3: CASSPGGGSPYEQCF